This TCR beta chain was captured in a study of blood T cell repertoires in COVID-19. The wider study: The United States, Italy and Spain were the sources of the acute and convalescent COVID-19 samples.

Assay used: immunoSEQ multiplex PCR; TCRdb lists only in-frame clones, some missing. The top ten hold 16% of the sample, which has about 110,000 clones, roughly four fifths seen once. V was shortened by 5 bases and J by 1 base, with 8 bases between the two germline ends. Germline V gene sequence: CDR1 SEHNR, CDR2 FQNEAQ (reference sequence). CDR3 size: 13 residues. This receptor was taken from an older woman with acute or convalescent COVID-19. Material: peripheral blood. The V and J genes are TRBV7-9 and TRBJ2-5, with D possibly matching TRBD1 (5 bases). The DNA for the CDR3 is TGTGCCAGCAGCCGCGACAGCCAAGAGACCCAGTACTTC. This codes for CASSRDSQETQYF. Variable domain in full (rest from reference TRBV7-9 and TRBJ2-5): DTGVSQNPRHKITKRGQNVTFRCDPISEHNRLYWYRQTLGQGPEFLTYFQNEAQLEKSRLLSDRFSAERPKGSFSTLEIQRTEQGDSAMYLCASSRDSQETQYFGPGTRLLVL.